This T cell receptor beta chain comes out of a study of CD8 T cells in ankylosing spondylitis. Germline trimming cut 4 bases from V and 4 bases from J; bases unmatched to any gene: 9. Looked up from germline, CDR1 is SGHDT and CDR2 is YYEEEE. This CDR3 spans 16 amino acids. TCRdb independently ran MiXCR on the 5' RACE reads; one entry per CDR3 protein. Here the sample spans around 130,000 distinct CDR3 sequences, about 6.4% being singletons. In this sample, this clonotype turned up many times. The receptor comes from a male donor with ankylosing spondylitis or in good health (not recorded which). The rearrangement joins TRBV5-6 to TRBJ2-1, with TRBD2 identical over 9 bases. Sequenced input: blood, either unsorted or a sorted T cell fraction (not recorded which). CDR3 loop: CASSPTGLALYNEQFF. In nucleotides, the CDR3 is TGTGCCAGCAGCCCAACCGGACTAGCGTTATACAATGAGCAGTTCTTC.